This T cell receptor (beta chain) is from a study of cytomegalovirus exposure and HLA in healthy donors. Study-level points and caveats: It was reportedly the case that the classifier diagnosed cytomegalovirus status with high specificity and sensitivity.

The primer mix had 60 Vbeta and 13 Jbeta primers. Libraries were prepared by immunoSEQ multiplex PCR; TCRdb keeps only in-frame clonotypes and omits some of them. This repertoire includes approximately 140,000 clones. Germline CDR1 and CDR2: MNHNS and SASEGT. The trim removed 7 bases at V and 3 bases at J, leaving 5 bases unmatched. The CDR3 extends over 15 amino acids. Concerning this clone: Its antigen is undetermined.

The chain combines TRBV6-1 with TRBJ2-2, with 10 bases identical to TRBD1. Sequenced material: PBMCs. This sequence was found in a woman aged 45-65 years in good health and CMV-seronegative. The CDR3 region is CASTWTGGYTGELFF. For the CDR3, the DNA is TGTGCCAGCACTTGGACAGGGGGATACACCGGGGAGCTGTTTTTT.